The present TCR beta chain was sequenced within a study of blood T cells in healthy people across ages. General study results and limits: It was held that the diversity estimates obtained from one million T cells were underestimates. No conclusive comparison of naive versus antigen-experienced cells was possible with unsorted PBMCs.

Of note for this clonotype: Its target is not known.

Germline-derived CDR1 and CDR2 are KGHSH and LQKENI. This CDR3 contains 15 residues. It was with a sample-barcoded 5' primer and a J-beta primer mix that a second PCR of roughly 7 to 12 cycles was run. Each single sample gave us at least 2.5 million CDR3-containing paired-end reads. TCRdb re-called the 5' RACE reads through MiXCR, storing one row per CDR3 protein. The sample includes about 640,000 distinct CDR3 sequences, about 54% seen only once; the top ten take 30% to 40%. This TCR derives from a man aged 55 to 69 in good health. The sequencing input was blood. J is TRBJ2-4 and V is TRBV18, with D tentatively TRBD2 (5 bases). The DNA matches TRBJ2-7 better at its end, which makes the J call doubtful. CDR3 nucleotide sequence: TGTGCCAGCTCACCGGGAGATCCTAGGACCTGCGAGCAGTACTTC. It codes for CASSPGDPRTCEQYF.